The subject of this entry is one T cell receptor (beta chain). This sample also contains other DNA sequences that code for the same CDR3. This entry comes from a study of blood T cell repertoires in COVID-19. As for the study in general: Samples of COVID-19 (acute and convalescent) were obtained from the United States, Italy and Spain.

The repertoire was sequenced with immunoSEQ multiplex PCR; TCRdb's copy has only in-frame clones and lacks some. The top ten clones hold approximately 1.2% of a sample with 100,000 to 150,000 clones, roughly 88% of them seen once. Trimming cost V 5 bases and J 0 bases, with 11 bases left between them. Germline CDR1 reads SEHNR; CDR2 reads FQNEAQ (reference sequence). The length of the CDR3 is 15 residues. This rearrangement joins TRBV7-9 to TRBJ2-1, with D tentatively TRBD2 (5 bases). The specimen was peripheral blood. The TCR comes from an elderly woman with acute or convalescent COVID-19. The CDR3 DNA follows: TGTGCCAGCAGCCCTCGGGGTAGCTCCTACAATGAGCAGTTCTTC. Amino acid sequence: CASSPRGSSYNEQFF.